This T cell receptor beta chain comes out of a study of lymphopenia after photon versus proton radiotherapy. Per germline, CDR1 SEHNR and CDR2 FQNEAQ (reference sequence). The CDR3 loop spans 15 amino acids. Repertoires were generated with immunoSEQ multiplex PCR, while TCRdb's copy carries only in-frame clones and drops some. Of 70,000 or so clones in the sample, roughly 93% were seen once. V is TRBV7-9 and J is TRBJ2-5; D possibly corresponds to TRBD1 (6 bases). The J call is doubtful: the DNA matches TRBJ2-7 better. This TCR was sampled from a woman between 65 and 79 years old with pancreatic cancer. The sequencing used peripheral blood, collected from a patient treated with photon-based radiotherapy. CDR3 nucleotide sequence: TGTGCCAGCAGCTCAGGGCCGCAAGGGGGACACGAGCAGTACTTC. Protein sequence: CASSSGPQGGHEQYF.